Below are 25 T cell receptor beta chains sequenced from a single sample in a study of T cells in Graves' hyperthyroidism and ophthalmopathy. There were TCR beta CDR3 regions amplified from RNA transcripts. A set of HTBI primers served as the primers for a first-round RT-PCR of the TCR CDR3. MiXCR was run by TCRdb on the multiplex PCR reads, yielding one entry per CDR3 protein. The sample lists hundreds of thousands of distinct CDR3 sequences, roughly a sixth occurring once. Material: blood. The receptors stem from a woman between 18 and 29 years old with Graves' hyperthyroidism.

The chain recombines TRBV10-3 with TRBJ2-7; TRBD2 matches at 8 bases. The trim removed 3 bases at V and 1 base at J, leaving 8 bases unmatched. Looked up from germline, CDR1 is ENHRY and CDR2 is SYGVKD. This CDR3 has 16 residues. The CDR3 sequence is CAISETAGATSYEQYF. Written as DNA, the CDR3 is TGTGCCATCAGTGAAACAGCGGGGGCCACTTCCTACGAGCAGTACTTC.

V usage is TRBV7-8 and J usage is TRBJ1-4, with D uncertain. The CDR3 has 11 residues. V was cut by 5 bases and J by 4 bases, with 2 bases left in between. From germline, CDR1 is SGHVS and CDR2 FQNEAQ. CDR3 protein: CASSNNEKLFF. CDR3 DNA: TGTGCCAGCAGCAATAATGAAAAACTGTTTTTT.

This clonotype was picked up a small number of times. The chain has TRBV15 and TRBJ2-3, with 10 positions matching TRBD2. The CDR3 runs 16 residues. Germline V gene data show CDR1 as LNHNV and CDR2 as YYDKDF (reference sequence). Losses at the gene ends were 0 bases for V and 5 bases for J; bases not matched to a gene: 5. CDR3 DNA: TGTGCCACCAGCAGAGACCCTAGCGGGGGAGGAGATACGCAGTATTTT. Translating gives CATSRDPSGGGDTQYF. Filled out from reference TRBV15 and TRBJ2-3, the complete variable domain reads DAMVIQNPRYQVTQFGKPVTLSCSQTLNHNVMYWYQQKSSQAPKLLFHYYDKDFNNEADTPDNFQSRRPNTSFCFLDIRSPGLGDTAMYLCATSRDPSGGGDTQYFGPGTRLTVL.

This clonotype has at least ten counts. This chain joins TRBV7-2 and TRBJ2-1; the D gene is possibly TRBD2 (5 bases). Germline assignment: CDR1 SGHTA and CDR2 FQGNSA. This CDR3 has 12 amino acids. V was shortened by 2 bases and J by 15 bases, with 14 bases between the two germline ends. Written as DNA, the CDR3 is TGTGCCAGCAGCTTACTCCTGGACTCATGGTTCTTC. Its translation: CASSLLLDSWFF.

The rearrangement joins TRBV7-9 to TRBJ1-6; D is undetermined. Germline V gene lookup returns CDR1 SEHNR and CDR2 FQNEAQ (reference sequence). CDR3 length equals 15 residues. Trimming took off 5 bases at V and 4 bases at J, with 12 bases between the two ends. CDR3 region: CASSRDGLYNSPLHF. The CDR3 nucleotides read TGTGCCAGCAGCCGCGACGGATTGTATAATTCACCCCTCCACTTT. Looking up the rest from reference TRBV7-9 and TRBJ1-6 gives the full variable domain: DTGVSQNPRHKITKRGQNVTFRCDPISEHNRLYWYRQTLGQGPEFLTYFQNEAQLEKSRLLSDRFSAERPKGSFSTLEIQRTEQGDSAMYLCASSRDGLYNSPLHFGNGTRLTVT.

J is TRBJ1-3 and V is TRBV4-3, with a tentative D call TRBD1 (6 bases). V lost 2 bases and J 2 bases, leaving 10 bases between the germline ends. Per the germline V gene, CDR1 is LGHNA and CDR2 is YSLEER. The CDR3 loop spans 15 amino acids. The CDR3 region has the DNA TGCGCCAGCAGCCAACAGCAGGGGCCTGGAAACACCATATATTTT. It is translated as CASSQQQGPGNTIYF.

The sample holds many counts of this clonotype. V and J are TRBV24-1 and TRBJ2-1, with 10 bases aligning to TRBD2. From germline, CDR1 is KGHDR and CDR2 SFDVKD. The J segment lost 7 bases and the V segment lost 9 bases, leaving 11 bases of the junction unmatched. The CDR3 has 15 amino acids. In DNA form, the CDR3 reads TGTGCCACCGAACTAGCGGGGCTAAGTGGTAATGAGCAGTTCTTC. Translated: CATELAGLSGNEQFF.

This clonotype was seen a handful of times. The chain recombines TRBV12-3 or TRBV12-4 with TRBJ2-1; 8 bases line up with TRBD1. V lost 6 bases and J lost 0; bases outside the gene matches: 13. The CDR3 spans 18 residues. The CDR3 region has the DNA TGTGCCAGCAGCCTGGACAGGGTCCCTCCAAGCTCCTACAATGAGCAGTTCTTC. Protein product: CASSLDRVPPSSYNEQFF.

This clonotype was seen a handful of times. CDR3 in amino acids: CASSQGQGGQPQHF. CDR3 DNA sequence: TGCGCCAGCAGCCAAGGGCAGGGTGGTCAGCCCCAGCATTTT. The V call is TRBV4-1, the J call TRBJ1-5, with a tentative D call TRBD1 (5 bases). Trimming took 1 base from V and 6 from J, leaving 10 bases between them. CDR3 length: 14 amino acids. Germline values: CDR1 MGHRA, CDR2 YSYEKL.

This clonotype turned up a few times. The chain is built from TRBV6-4 and TRBJ1-6; TRBD1 matches 11 bases. The germline V gene has CDR1 MRHNA and CDR2 SNTAGT. The length of the CDR3 is 14 residues. Trimming cost V 5 bases and J 10 bases; bases outside gene matches: 4. Here the CDR3 DNA reads TGTGCCAGCAGTCTGGACAGGGGGCAGTCACCCCTCCACTTT. Protein: CASSLDRGQSPLHF.

The table lists this clonotype with many counts. The J gene is TRBJ1-5, the V gene TRBV6-1, with 8 bases matching TRBD1. The trim removed 7 bases at V and 7 bases at J, leaving 6 bases unmatched. Looked up from germline, CDR1 is MNHNS and CDR2 is SASEGT. The CDR3 has 13 amino acids. CDR3 DNA sequence: TGTGCCAGCAAGGACAGGGAATCACAGCCCCAGCATTTT. Translating it yields CASKDRESQPQHF.

The chain has TRBV20-1 and TRBJ2-7; D remains ambiguous. The germline gives CDR1 DFQATT, CDR2 SNEGSKA (reference sequence). V lost 3 bases to trimming and J lost 0 bases, with 12 bases between them. The CDR3 loop spans 14 amino acids. CDR3 bases: TGCAGTGCTAGGGTAGCAGCGAGCTCCTACGAGCAGTACTTC. This translates into CSARVAASSYEQYF.

The chain links TRBV4-1 to TRBJ2-1; 13 bases line up with TRBD2. This CDR3 contains 18 residues. With V trimmed by 1 base and J by 6 bases, 9 bases remained unmatched. The germline gives CDR1 MGHRA, CDR2 YSYEKL. For the CDR3, the DNA is TGCGCCAGCAGCCAAGGTATACTAGCGGGGGGGATTCGCAATGAGCAGTTCTTC. This encodes CASSQGILAGGIRNEQFF.

The chain employs TRBV12-5 and TRBJ2-1; D is perhaps TRBD1 (6 bases). Germline CDR1 and CDR2: LGHNT and FRNRAP. The CDR3 length is 13 residues. V was trimmed by 6 bases and J by 15 bases, leaving 21 bases between them. The CDR3 nucleotides are TGTGCTAGTGGGTCTCAGGGGCCCCGGGGTCTGTTCTTC. Protein: CASGSQGPRGLFF.

This clonotype came up a few times. This chain connects TRBV20-1 to TRBJ1-4; the match to TRBD1 covers 8 bases. CDR3 length equals 14 residues. J gave up 1 base and V 5 bases, and 3 bases lay outside the gene matches. The germline V gene encodes CDR1 DFQATT and CDR2 SNEGSKA (reference sequence). The CDR3 coding sequence is TGCAGTGCTCCAGGGACAGGAACTAATGAAAAACTGTTTTTT. Protein product: CSAPGTGTNEKLFF.

CDR3 sequence (DNA): TGTGCCAGCAGCTTAGAACCCGGCGGTACCTACGAGCAGTACTTC. Translating gives CASSLEPGGTYEQYF. This chain uses TRBV11-2 with TRBJ2-7; D remains ambiguous. The CDR3 sequence is 15 residues long. Germline lookup yields CDR1 SGHAT and CDR2 FQNNGV. Trimming cost V 0 bases and J 2 bases, with 11 bases left between them. The full variable domain, with the rest looked up from reference TRBV11-2 and TRBJ2-7, is EAGVAQSPRYKIIEKRQSVAFWCNPISGHATLYWYQQILGQGPKLLIQFQNNGVVDDSQLPKDRFSAERLKGVDSTLKIQPAKLEDSAVYLCASSLEPGGTYEQYFGPGTRLTVT.

This clonotype was recorded many times. The chain couples TRBV29-1 to TRBJ2-5; D not resolved. The CDR3 has 13 residues. Looked up from germline, CDR1 is SQVTM and CDR2 is ANQGSEA. Between the trimmed V and J ends, which lost 4 bases and 1 base, there was a span of 10 bases. The CDR3 is CSVGILIQETQYF. The CDR3, as DNA: TGCAGCGTTGGAATCCTGATCCAAGAGACCCAGTACTTC.

This clonotype came up a few times. V gene TRBV10-3 combines with J gene TRBJ2-7; 7 bases align to TRBD2. The CDR3 has 14 residues. V lost 2 bases, J lost 3 bases, and 4 bases stayed unmatched. Germline-derived CDR1 and CDR2 are ENHRY and SYGVKD. CDR3 sequence reads: CAISEGLAVYEQYF. The CDR3 coding sequence is TGTGCCATCAGTGAGGGTCTAGCGGTCTACGAGCAGTACTTC.

The chain has TRBV12-3 or TRBV12-4 and TRBJ1-4; D unresolved. This CDR3 is 12 amino acids long. V lost 6 bases and J lost 2, with 4 bases in between. Here the CDR3 DNA reads TGTGCCAGCAGACCTACTAATGAAAAACTGTTTTTT. Translation gives CASRPTNEKLFF.

This clonotype was counted at least ten times. The chain carries TRBV30 and TRBJ2-5, with 7 bases lining up with TRBD2. Germline CDR1 is GTSNPN and CDR2 is SVGIG (reference sequence). The CDR3 contains 15 residues. The junction had 9 bases not matched to a gene; V was cut back by 0 bases and J by 5 bases. The CDR3 DNA reads as TGTGCCTGGAGTGTAGGAGTAGCGGGTGCGGAGACCCAGTACTTC. Translating gives CAWSVGVAGAETQYF.

Note on this clonotype: A read error may produce the germline difference seen at one junction end. The V gene is TRBV7-7, the J gene TRBJ2-7; no clear D gene. CDR3 length: 14 residues. Germline CDR1 SSHAT, CDR2 FNYEAQ (reference sequence). Here the CDR3 reads CASSYSLTTGEQYF. CDR3 sequence (DNA): TGTGCTAGCAGCTACTCTTTGACAACCGGAGAGCAGTACTTC.

The chain recombines TRBV7-6 with TRBJ2-1; weak D call: TRBD1 (7 bases). The CDR3 covers 17 residues. Trimming shortened V by 4 bases and J by 4 bases, and 20 bases separated the two germline ends. Germline CDR1 SGHVS, CDR2 FNYEAQ. The CDR3 is CASSSRRNRGGYNEQFF. CDR3 DNA: TGTGCCAGCAGCTCCAGACGAAACAGGGGAGGTTACAATGAGCAGTTCTTC.

This clonotype was recorded at least ten times. This chain links TRBV28 with TRBJ2-7, with a weak D call TRBD1 (5 bases). Germline V gene sequence: CDR1 MDHEN, CDR2 SYDVKM. Trimming left V 7 bases short and J 5 bases short, with 15 bases between. The CDR3 has 13 residues. Written as DNA, the CDR3 is TGTGCCAGCAACTGGGCAGGGCGGAACGAGCAGTACTTC. Translating it yields CASNWAGRNEQYF.

This clonotype has ten or more counts. The rearrangement joins TRBV12-3 or TRBV12-4 to TRBJ1-5; TRBD1 is a possible D gene (6 bases). Trimming removed 2 bases from V and 1 base from J, with 9 bases in between. The CDR3 consists of 15 residues. The CDR3 region has the DNA TGTGCCAGCAGTTTATCACAGGGAAGCAATCAGCCCCAGCATTTT. This translates into CASSLSQGSNQPQHF.

This clonotype was counted ten times or more. The chain couples TRBV14 to TRBJ2-1; the D is unclear. Per the germline V gene, CDR1 is SGHDN and CDR2 is FVKESK. The CDR3 consists of 16 residues. V dropped 0 bases and J dropped 0 bases, with 9 bases sitting between them. The DNA for the CDR3 is TGTGCCAGCAGCCAAGATAGAACGAGCTCCTACAATGAGCAGTTCTTC. Residues: CASSQDRTSSYNEQFF.